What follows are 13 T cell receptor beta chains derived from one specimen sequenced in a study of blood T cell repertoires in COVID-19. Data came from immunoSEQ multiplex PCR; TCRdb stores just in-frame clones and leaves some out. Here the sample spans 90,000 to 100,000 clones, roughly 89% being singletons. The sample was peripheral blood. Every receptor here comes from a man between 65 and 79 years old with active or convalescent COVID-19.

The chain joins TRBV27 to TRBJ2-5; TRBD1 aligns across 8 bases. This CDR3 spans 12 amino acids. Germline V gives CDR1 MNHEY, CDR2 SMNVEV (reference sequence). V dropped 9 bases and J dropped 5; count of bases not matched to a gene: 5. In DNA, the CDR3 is TGTGCCAGTTGGGACAGGATGGAGACCCAGTACTTC. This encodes CASWDRMETQYF.

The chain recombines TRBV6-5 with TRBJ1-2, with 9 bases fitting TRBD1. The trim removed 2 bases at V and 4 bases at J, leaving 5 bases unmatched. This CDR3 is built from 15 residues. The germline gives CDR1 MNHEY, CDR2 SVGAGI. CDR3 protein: CASSYPDRGVYGYTF. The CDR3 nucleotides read TGTGCCAGCAGTTACCCCGACAGGGGGGTCTATGGCTACACCTTC.

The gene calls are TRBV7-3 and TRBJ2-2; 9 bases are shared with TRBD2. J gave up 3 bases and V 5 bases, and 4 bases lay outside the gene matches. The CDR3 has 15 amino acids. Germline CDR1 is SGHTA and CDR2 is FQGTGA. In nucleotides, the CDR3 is TGTGCCAGCAGCGCGGGGGGGCTGGACACCGGGGAGCTGTTTTTT. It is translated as CASSAGGLDTGELFF.

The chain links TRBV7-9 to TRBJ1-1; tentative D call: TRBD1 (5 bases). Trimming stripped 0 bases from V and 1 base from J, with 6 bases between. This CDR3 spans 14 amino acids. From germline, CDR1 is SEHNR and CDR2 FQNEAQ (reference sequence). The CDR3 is CASSLAQGNTEAFF. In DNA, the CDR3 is TGTGCCAGCAGCTTAGCGCAGGGGAACACTGAAGCTTTCTTT.

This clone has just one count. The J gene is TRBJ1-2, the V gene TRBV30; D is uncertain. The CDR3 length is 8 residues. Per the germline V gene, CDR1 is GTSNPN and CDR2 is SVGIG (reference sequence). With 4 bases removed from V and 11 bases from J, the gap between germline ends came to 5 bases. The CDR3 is CAWNRYTF. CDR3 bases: TGTGCCTGGAACAGATACACCTTC.

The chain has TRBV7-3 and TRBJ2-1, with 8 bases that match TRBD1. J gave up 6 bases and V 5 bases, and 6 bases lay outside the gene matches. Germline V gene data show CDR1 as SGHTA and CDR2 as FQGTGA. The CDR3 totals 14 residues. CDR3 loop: CASSLLGQGNEQFF. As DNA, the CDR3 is TGTGCCAGCAGCCTACTAGGACAGGGCAATGAGCAGTTCTTC. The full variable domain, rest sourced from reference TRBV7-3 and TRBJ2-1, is GAGVSQTPSNKVTEKGKYVELRCDPISGHTALYWYRQSLGQGPEFLIYFQGTGAADDSGLPNDRFFAVRPEGSVSTLKIQRTERGDSAVYLCASSLLGQGNEQFFGPGTRLTVL.

CDR3 amino acids: CASSLRVSSTDTQYF. DNA for the CDR3: TGTGCCAGCAGCTTGCGGGTGTCTAGCACAGATACGCAGTATTTT. The chain carries TRBV5-4 and TRBJ2-3; D unclear. This CDR3 is 15 amino acids long. Germline V gene lookup returns CDR1 SGHNT and CDR2 YYREEE (reference sequence). V was clipped by 1 base and J by 0 bases, with 9 bases between them.

The CDR3 DNA sequence: TGTGCCAGCCACGCAGGGATAGGAAACACCATATATTTT. Its protein is CASHAGIGNTIYF. The V call is TRBV30, the J call TRBJ1-3; perhaps TRBD1 as D (5 bases). This CDR3 spans 13 amino acids. Trimming removed 8 bases at V and 4 bases at J, with 15 bases between. Germline V gives CDR1 GTSNPN, CDR2 SVGIG (reference sequence).

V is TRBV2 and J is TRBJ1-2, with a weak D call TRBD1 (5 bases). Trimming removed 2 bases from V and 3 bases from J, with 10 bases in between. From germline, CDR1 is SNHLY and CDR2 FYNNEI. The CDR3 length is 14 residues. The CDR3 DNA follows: TGTGCCAGCAGTGAACACAGGTACGACTATGGCTACACCTTC. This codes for CASSEHRYDYGYTF.

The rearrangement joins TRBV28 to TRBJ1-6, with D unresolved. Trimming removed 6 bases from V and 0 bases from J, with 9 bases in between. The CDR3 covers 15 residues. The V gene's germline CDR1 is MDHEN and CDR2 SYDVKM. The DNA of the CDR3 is TGTGCCAGCAGGGAACGGAGCTCCTATAATTCACCCCTCCACTTT. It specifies CASRERSSYNSPLHF.

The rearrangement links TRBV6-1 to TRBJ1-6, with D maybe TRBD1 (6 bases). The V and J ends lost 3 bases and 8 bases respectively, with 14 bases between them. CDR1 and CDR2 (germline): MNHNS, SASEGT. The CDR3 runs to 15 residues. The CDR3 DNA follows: TGTGCCAGCAGTGAGAACAGGGCCCGCTATTCACCCCTCCACTTT. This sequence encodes CASSENRARYSPLHF.

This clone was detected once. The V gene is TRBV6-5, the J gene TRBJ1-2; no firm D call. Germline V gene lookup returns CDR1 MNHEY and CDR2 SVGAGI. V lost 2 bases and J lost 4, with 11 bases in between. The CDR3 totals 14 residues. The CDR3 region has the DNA TGTGCCAGCAGTTACCGGTCGCGAGGCTATGGCTACACCTTC. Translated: CASSYRSRGYGYTF.

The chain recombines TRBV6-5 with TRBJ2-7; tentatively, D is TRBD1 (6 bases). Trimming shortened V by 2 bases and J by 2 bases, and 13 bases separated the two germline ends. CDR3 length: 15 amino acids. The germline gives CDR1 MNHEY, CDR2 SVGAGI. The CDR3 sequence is CASSYRRDITYEQYF. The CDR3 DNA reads TGTGCCAGCAGTTACCGTCGGGACATAACCTACGAGCAGTACTTC.